Following are 26 T cell receptor beta chains from one sample sequenced in a study of early stage breast cancer tumors. Clones were read by immunoSEQ multiplex PCR, and TCRdb kept only the in-frame ones, dropping some. The table lists about 63,000 clones, 70% to 80% of them singletons. Material for sequencing was blood. The receptors derive from a person between 30 and 45 years old with breast cancer.

The chain links TRBV7-9 to TRBJ1-2, with D unresolved. CDR1 and CDR2 from the germline V gene are SEHNR and FQNEAQ (reference sequence). The CDR3 runs 15 residues. Deletions cut 4 bases from V and 0 bases from J, with 12 bases between. For the CDR3, the DNA is TGTGCCAGCAGCTCGGACGGAGGGCCTAACTATGGCTACACCTTC. Residues: CASSSDGGPNYGYTF.

The chain combines TRBV27 with TRBJ2-2, with D perhaps TRBD1 (6 bases). The CDR3 totals 16 residues. Germline CDR1 and CDR2: MNHEY and SMNVEV (reference sequence). The V gene lost 2 bases and the J gene lost 2 bases, with 12 bases spanning the gap. The CDR3 protein is CASSLTQGHNTGELFF. CDR3 DNA sequence: TGTGCCAGCAGTTTAACTCAGGGGCACAACACCGGGGAGCTGTTTTTT.

This clone has just a few counts. The genes are TRBV5-1 and TRBJ1-2; D uncertain. The CDR3 runs to 16 residues. Germline V gene sequence: CDR1 SGHRS, CDR2 YFSETQ. V was pared by 1 base and J by 8 bases, with 21 bases between. The CDR3 protein is CASSLTPVKGERGYTF. Here the CDR3 DNA reads TGCGCCAGCAGCTTGACCCCTGTGAAAGGAGAACGGGGCTACACCTTC.

This chain joins TRBV10-3 and TRBJ2-3, with D possibly TRBD2 on 6 matching bases. Germline CDR1 ENHRY, CDR2 SYGVKD. The V end was cut by 7 bases, the J end by 3 bases, with 11 bases between. The CDR3 extends over 13 amino acids. CDR3: CAITGSETDTQYF. DNA for the CDR3: TGTGCCATCACCGGGAGTGAAACAGATACGCAGTATTTT.

This clone was seen a few times. This chain connects TRBV7-9 to TRBJ2-7; 7 nucleotides agree with TRBD1. J gave up 2 bases and V 1 base, and 8 bases lay outside the gene matches. Germline lookup yields CDR1 SEHNR and CDR2 FQNEAQ (reference sequence). This CDR3 spans 16 amino acids. The CDR3, as DNA: TGTGCCAGCAGCTTAGGAGGGGGCAGAGTCGCCTACGAGCAGTACTTC. As protein: CASSLGGGRVAYEQYF.

The chain couples TRBV9 to TRBJ2-5, with D tentatively TRBD1 (8 bases). The CDR3 totals 17 residues. Germline V CDR1 and CDR2: SGDLS, YYNGEE. The ends were cut back, 4 bases at V and 3 bases at J, with 22 bases in the middle. CDR3 nucleotides: TGTGCCAGCAGCCCGGCCAGGGGGCGACGGGGGGAAGAGACCCAGTACTTC. Residues: CASSPARGRRGEETQYF.

To note about this clone: This sample includes further DNA sequences coding for the same CDR3. The chain uses TRBV30 and TRBJ1-1, with D uncertain. The CDR3 loop spans 14 amino acids. In germline, CDR1 is GTSNPN, CDR2 SVGIG (reference sequence). Trimming shortened V by 1 base and J by 1 base, and 10 bases separated the two germline ends. CDR3 in amino acids: CAWSAGHANTEAFF. The CDR3 DNA follows: TGTGCCTGGAGTGCCGGGCACGCGAACACTGAAGCTTTCTTT.

The chain carries TRBV9 and TRBJ2-1, with D possibly being TRBD1 (6 bases). CDR3 size: 16 residues. V lost 7 bases to trimming and J lost 4 bases, with 21 bases between them. CDR1 is SGDLS, CDR2 YYNGEE, per germline. The CDR3 protein is CASEQGPLLLYNEQFF. The CDR3 DNA reads TGTGCCAGCGAACAGGGACCCCTCCTTCTATACAATGAGCAGTTCTTC.

The CDR3 region is CASRATGGYGYTF. The CDR3 region has the DNA TGTGCCAGCAGAGCGACAGGGGGCTATGGCTACACCTTC. The chain uses TRBV28 and TRBJ1-2, with 9 bases matching TRBD1. With 6 bases clipped from V and 4 bases from J, the junction kept 3 bases outside the gene matches. This CDR3 is 13 amino acids long. Per the germline V gene, CDR1 is MDHEN and CDR2 is SYDVKM.

In this sample, this clone turned up a few times. This sequence joins TRBV29-1 and TRBJ1-3; D gene uncertain. CDR1 SQVTM and CDR2 ANQGSEA come from the germline V gene. V lost 2 bases and J 0 bases, leaving 5 bases between the germline ends. CDR3 size: 13 residues. CDR3 bases: TGCAGCGTTGAACAGAACTCTGGAAACACCATATATTTT. As protein: CSVEQNSGNTIYF.

CDR3 loop: CASSQTTGSPEAFF. The CDR3 DNA reads TGCGCCAGCAGCCAGACCACAGGGAGTCCTGAAGCTTTCTTT. The chain recombines TRBV4-1 with TRBJ1-1; D possibly corresponds to TRBD1 (6 bases). The CDR3 extends over 14 amino acids. Germline CDR1 MGHRA, CDR2 YSYEKL. The germline V and J ends were trimmed by 3 bases and 6 bases, with 14 bases remaining between them.

V is TRBV7-2 and J is TRBJ1-1; no definite D call. The CDR3 totals 12 residues. With 2 bases removed from V and 7 bases from J, the gap between germline ends came to 8 bases. CDR1 SGHTA and CDR2 FQGNSA come from the germline V gene. The CDR3 loop is CASSLNGLEAFF. The DNA for the CDR3 is TGTGCCAGCAGCTTAAATGGTCTTGAAGCTTTCTTT.

The chain carries TRBV29-1 and TRBJ1-1; tentatively, D is TRBD1 (6 bases). The germline CDR1 and CDR2 sequences are SQVTM and ANQGSEA. The V end lost 5 bases, the J end lost 8 bases, and 9 bases lay between the germline ends. The length of the CDR3 is 10 residues. Written as DNA, the CDR3 is TGCAGCGTTTCGACAGGCGAAGCTTTCTTT. It encodes CSVSTGEAFF.

The CDR3 sequence: CASSFEWVADPRDNEQFF. The CDR3 DNA reads TGTGCCAGCAGCTTTGAATGGGTGGCAGACCCAAGAGACAATGAGCAGTTCTTC. J is TRBJ2-1 and V is TRBV5-8; D call uncertain. Trimming pared 2 bases from V and 5 bases from J, leaving 23 bases between. Looked up from germline, CDR1 is SGHTS and CDR2 is YDEGEE. The CDR3 length is 18 residues.

This clone was counted many times. Other nucleotide sequences in the sample specify the same CDR3. The chain recombines TRBV4-2 with TRBJ1-5; the match to TRBD1 covers 8 bases. Germline lookup yields CDR1 LGHNA and CDR2 YNFKEQ. The CDR3 sequence is 15 residues long. The V gene end was trimmed by 0 bases and the J gene end by 5 bases; junction bases not matched to a gene: 3. CDR3 protein: CASSQEGTGDQPQHF. In DNA, the CDR3 is TGTGCCAGCAGCCAAGAGGGGACAGGAGATCAGCCCCAGCATTTT.

The rearrangement joins TRBV30 to TRBJ1-1; D unclear. Looked up from germline, CDR1 is GTSNPN and CDR2 is SVGIG (reference sequence). The CDR3 has 12 residues. V lost 8 bases and J lost 0, with 10 bases in between. Written as DNA, the CDR3 is TGTGCCGGGGATGGGGTGAACACTGAAGCTTTCTTT. Translation: CAGDGVNTEAFF.

The CDR3 sequence: CASSPIPGYNEQFF. The CDR3, as DNA: TGCGCCAGCAGCCCTATTCCGGGATACAATGAGCAGTTCTTC. V is TRBV4-1 and J is TRBJ2-1; perhaps TRBD2 as D (5 bases). Trimming took off 4 bases at V and 4 bases at J, with 11 bases between the two ends. In germline, CDR1 is MGHRA, CDR2 YSYEKL. The CDR3 contains 14 residues.

The chain has TRBV12-5 and TRBJ1-5; 7 bases align to TRBD1. CDR1 is LGHNT, CDR2 FRNRAP, per germline. CDR3 size: 21 residues. The V gene end was trimmed by 3 bases and the J gene end by 0 bases; junction bases not matched to a gene: 20. CDR3 region: CASGFRGLETLRGFSNQPQHF. The CDR3 nucleotides are TGTGCTAGTGGTTTTAGGGGGCTTGAGACGCTGAGAGGATTTAGCAATCAGCCCCAGCATTTT.

This clone came up a few times. In DNA, the CDR3 is TGTGCCAGTAGTACGAAAGAGGCAGCACCTAAAAGCTACACCTTC. It translates to CASSTKEAAPKSYTF. The rearrangement joins TRBV19 to TRBJ1-2, with D hard to call. V lost 4 bases, J lost 9 bases, and 21 bases lay in between. Per germline, CDR1 LNHDA and CDR2 SQIVND (reference sequence). The CDR3 is 15 residues long.

J is TRBJ1-6 and V is TRBV7-2; no clear D. There are 16 residues in the CDR3. Germline V CDR1 and CDR2: SGHTA, FQGNSA. V lost 1 base and J 0 bases, leaving 7 bases between the germline ends. CDR3 amino acids: CASSLEWGSYNSPLHF. CDR3 nucleotide sequence: TGTGCCAGCAGCTTAGAGTGGGGCTCCTATAATTCACCCCTCCACTTT.

V is TRBV7-2 and J is TRBJ2-5; 11 nucleotides match TRBD1. Trimming cost V 5 bases and J 5 bases; bases outside gene matches: 4. The V gene's germline CDR1 is SGHTA and CDR2 FQGNSA. The CDR3 consists of 14 residues. As DNA, the CDR3 is TGTGCCAGCAGCCCGGACAGGGGGCCGGAGACCCAGTACTTC. Protein product: CASSPDRGPETQYF. Full variable domain (outside the CDR3, taken from reference TRBV7-2 and TRBJ2-5): GAGVSQSPSNKVTEKGKDVELRCDPISGHTALYWYRQSLGQGLEFLIYFQGNSAPDKSGLPSDRFSAERTGGSVSTLTIQRTQQEDSAVYLCASSPDRGPETQYFGPGTRLLVL.

The V gene is TRBV4-3, the J gene TRBJ2-7; 10 nucleotides line up with TRBD2. Per the germline V gene, CDR1 is LGHNA and CDR2 is YSLEER. V dropped 1 base and J dropped 7; count of bases not matched to a gene: 7. This CDR3 has 15 residues. DNA of the CDR3: TGCGCCAGCAGCCAAGGACTAGCGGGTTTTGGGGAGCAGTACTTC. Translated: CASSQGLAGFGEQYF.

Of note for this clone: Distinct nucleotide sequences in the sample also encode this CDR3. The V and J genes are TRBV11-2 and TRBJ2-1; 10 bases are a match to TRBD2. Germline CDR1 reads SGHAT; CDR2 reads FQNNGV. The ends lost 4 bases at V and 4 bases at J; junction bases unmatched: 1. CDR3 length: 14 residues. For the CDR3, the DNA is TGTGCCAGCAGCTCGGGACTAGCGTACAATGAGCAGTTCTTC. Amino acid sequence: CASSSGLAYNEQFF.

The rearrangement joins TRBV19 to TRBJ1-2; D is unresolved. V shed 2 bases and J shed 6 bases, with 10 bases lying between them. Per germline, CDR1 LNHDA and CDR2 SQIVND (reference sequence). The CDR3 is made up of 13 amino acids. The CDR3 here is CASSIYGVDGYTF. The DNA of the CDR3 is TGTGCCAGTAGTATATACGGGGTGGATGGCTACACCTTC.

V is TRBV4-1 and J is TRBJ2-7, with 7 bases matching TRBD1. Germline V lookup: CDR1 MGHRA, CDR2 YSYEKL. The ends lost 1 base at V and 4 bases at J; junction bases unmatched: 10. The CDR3 loop spans 16 amino acids. In DNA form, the CDR3 reads TGCGCCAGCAGCCAAGGCGGGCAGGGGGTTGGATACGAGCAGTACTTC. This encodes CASSQGGQGVGYEQYF.

The CDR3: CASSLGQGLGLYEQYF. The CDR3 bases are TGCGCCAGCAGCTTGGGACAGGGGCTGGGGCTATACGAGCAGTACTTC. The chain couples TRBV5-1 to TRBJ2-7; 8 bases map to TRBD1. After removal of 0 bases from V and 4 bases from J, the junction contained 9 bases not matched to a gene. The CDR3 has 16 residues. The germline CDR1 and CDR2 sequences are SGHRS and YFSETQ.